The present entry profiles one T cell receptor beta chain with its context. Its antigen is as yet unknown. This sample stems from a study of radiation and T cells in renal cell carcinoma. Whole-study findings and limits: From baseline, blood top tumor clonotypes peaked at 2 weeks post-radiation.

There are 20 residues in the CDR3. Germline CDR1 reads MGHRA; CDR2 reads YSYEKL. The V end was cut by 4 bases, the J end by 2 bases, with 27 bases between. Time point noted: blood 2 weeks post-SBRT. Treatment indicated: 15 Gy SBRT to primary tumor, nephrectomy 4 weeks later. After SBRT, blood was collected at 2 and 4 weeks, plus baseline. This renal cell carcinoma was of the clear cell type. Clones were sequenced by immunoSEQ multiplex PCR, and TCRdb holds only the in-frame ones, with some missing. The repertoire holds some 150,000 clones, with roughly 90% as singletons. V gene TRBV4-1 combines with J gene TRBJ1-5; no definite D call. The specimen was blood, collected from a patient whose treatment included radiotherapy and nephrectomy. The TCR originated in a woman between 50 and 59 years old with renal cell carcinoma. CDR3 coding DNA: TGCGCCAGCAGCCCAGATGGACCGGCCAAACCCTTTAGGGGCAATCAGCCCCAGCATTTT. As protein: CASSPDGPAKPFRGNQPQHF.